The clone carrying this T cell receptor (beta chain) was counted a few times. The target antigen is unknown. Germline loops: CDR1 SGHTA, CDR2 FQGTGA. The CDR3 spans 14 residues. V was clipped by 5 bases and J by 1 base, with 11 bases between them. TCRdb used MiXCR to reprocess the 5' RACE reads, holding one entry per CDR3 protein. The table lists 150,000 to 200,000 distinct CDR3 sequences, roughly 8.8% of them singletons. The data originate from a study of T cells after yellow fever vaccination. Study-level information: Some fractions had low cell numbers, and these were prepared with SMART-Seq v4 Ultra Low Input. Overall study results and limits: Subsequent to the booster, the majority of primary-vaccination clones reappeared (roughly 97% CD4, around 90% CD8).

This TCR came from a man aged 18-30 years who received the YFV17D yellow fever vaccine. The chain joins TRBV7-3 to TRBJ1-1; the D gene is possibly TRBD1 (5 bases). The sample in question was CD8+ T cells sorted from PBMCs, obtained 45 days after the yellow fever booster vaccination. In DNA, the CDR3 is TGTGCCAGCAGCCCGACAGCTTCGAACACTGAAGCTTTCTTT. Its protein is CASSPTASNTEAFF.